Sequencing of this TCR beta chain was carried out in a study of regulatory T cells in long-lasting Graves disease listed by TCRdb under 2021. At the level of the whole study: Persistent Graves' disease meant more than 5 years of antithyroid drug treatment with TSH receptor autoantibodies that stayed positive. A total of roughly 35 samples underwent TCR sequencing: around 13 from persistent and roughly 20 from newly diagnosed Graves' disease patients. Patients with persistent Graves' disease were compared with patients with newly diagnosed Graves' disease using TCR sequencing and RNA sequencing of peripheral blood. Persistent Graves' disease patients in the clinical cohort had taken antithyroid drugs for around 10 years on average. The study took place in China and was registered as a clinical trial. Broader findings and caveats from the paper: A larger number of public clonotypes was shared among persistent patients (approximately 3,000) than among newly diagnosed patients (roughly 1,000). Only the TCR beta chain was sequenced and analyzed. The study examined only peripheral blood because the primary lesion, thyroid tissue, could not be accessed. As a limitation, the authors acknowledged that the small sample size may reduce accuracy. Compared with newly diagnosed patients, persistent Graves' disease patients had lower TCR Shannon entropy and fewer highly expanded clones, which suggests clonal expansion. TRBV28, TRBJ1-2 and TRBJ2-5 were preferentially used in persistent disease, while TRBV20-1 and TRBJ2-1 were favored in newly diagnosed disease.

A note on this clonotype: Its recognized antigen is unknown. No base quality values were provided; no much bigger clone lies one nucleotide off.

The protocol used for the library was multiplex PCR. Instrument on record: Illumina HiSeq 4000. CDR3 regions were amplified by Arm-PCR with iRepertoire HTBI primers to construct TCR beta libraries. PCR products were gel purified before sequencing. As for how the authors treated the data: Gene usage analysis of CDR3 amino acid clonotypes relied on the roughly 60 TRBV and about 13 TRBJ segments identified across samples. Filtered high-quality paired reads were merged into contigs using COPE and FqMerger. Contigs were aligned with BLAST to IMGT TRBV, TRBD and TRBJ reference genes, and CDR3 was defined per IMGT. Clonotypes above 0.1% frequency were classified as highly expanded clones. Shannon entropy was used to measure repertoire diversity, and the Gini coefficient was used to measure V-J evenness. Clonotypes shared by more than one individual were considered public. TCRdb ran its own pipeline on the public reads, namely fastp trimming at Q25 and MiXCR clone calling, and kept in-frame beta chains. All rows with the same CDR3 protein become a single entry with the most common DNA and genes. Clone size and V and J calls follow TCRdb, not the original study. Within this sample are hundreds of thousands of distinct CDR3 sequences, with about 32% of them counted one time only. The ten largest clones take up about 40% of the sample.

This sample's time point label indicates: persistent/refractory GD, antithyroid drugs over 5 years with positive TRAb. For both TCR sequencing and RNA sequencing, RNA was extracted from PBMCs in TRIzol. The diagnosis of Graves' disease followed American Thyroid Association guidelines. Patients for the study were recruited at an endocrinology department in Xi'an, China. Each patient gave 9 to 10 milliliters of peripheral blood, collected in an EDTA anticoagulant tube. PBMCs were isolated by Ficoll Paque Plus density gradient separation without further T cell sorting. An Agilent 2100 Bioanalyzer and agarose gel were used to check RNA quality, and a NanoDrop 2000 was used to measure RNA concentration. Via the germline V gene (reference sequence), CDR1 is SEHNR and CDR2 FQNEAQ. The CDR3 contains 16 residues, cysteine and phenylalanine counted. Only CDR3 DNA is held: 48 bases, read in frame from base 1. Trimming removed 1 base from V and 6 bases from J, leaving 16 bases between the germline ends.

The TCR sequence derives from a female donor with Graves disease. The rearrangement combines TRBV7-9 with TRBJ2-1; no D gene can be assigned with confidence. Here the sequenced sample was peripheral blood mononuclear cells (PBMCs), taken when the disease was refractory, from a patient treated with antithyroid drugs. CDR3 sequence: CASSLVIVSESNEQFF. The nucleotide sequence is given as TGTGCCAGCAGCTTAGTCATAGTGTCTGAATCCAATGAGCAGTTCTTC.